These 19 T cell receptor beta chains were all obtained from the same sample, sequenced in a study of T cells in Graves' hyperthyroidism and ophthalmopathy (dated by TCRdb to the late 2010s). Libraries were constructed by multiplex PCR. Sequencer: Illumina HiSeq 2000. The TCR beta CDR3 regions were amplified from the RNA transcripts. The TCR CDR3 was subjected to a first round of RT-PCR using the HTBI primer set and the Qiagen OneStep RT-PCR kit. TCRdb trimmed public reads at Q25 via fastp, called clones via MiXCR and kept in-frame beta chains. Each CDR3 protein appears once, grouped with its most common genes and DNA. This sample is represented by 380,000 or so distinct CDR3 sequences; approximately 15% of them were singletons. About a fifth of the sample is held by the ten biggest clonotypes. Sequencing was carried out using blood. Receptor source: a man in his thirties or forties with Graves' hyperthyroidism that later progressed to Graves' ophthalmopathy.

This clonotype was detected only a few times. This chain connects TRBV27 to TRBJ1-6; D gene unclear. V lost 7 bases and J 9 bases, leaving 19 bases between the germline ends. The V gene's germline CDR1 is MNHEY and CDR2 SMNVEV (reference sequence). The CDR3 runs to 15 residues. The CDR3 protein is CASTPQWQPSSPLHF. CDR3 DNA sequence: TGTGCCAGCACTCCTCAATGGCAGCCGAGTTCACCCCTCCACTTT.

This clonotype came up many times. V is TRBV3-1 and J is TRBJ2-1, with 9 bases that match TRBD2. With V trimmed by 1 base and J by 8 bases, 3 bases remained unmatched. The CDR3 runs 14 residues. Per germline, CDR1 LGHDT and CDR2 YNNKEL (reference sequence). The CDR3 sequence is CASSQAGGGDEQFF. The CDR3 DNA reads TGTGCCAGCAGCCAAGCCGGCGGGGGGGATGAGCAGTTCTTC.

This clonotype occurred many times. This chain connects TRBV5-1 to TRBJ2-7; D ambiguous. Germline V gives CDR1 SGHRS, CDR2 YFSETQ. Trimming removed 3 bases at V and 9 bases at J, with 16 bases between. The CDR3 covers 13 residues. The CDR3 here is CASSSDGLRAQYF. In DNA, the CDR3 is TGCGCCAGCAGCTCCGACGGCCTACGCGCGCAGTACTTC. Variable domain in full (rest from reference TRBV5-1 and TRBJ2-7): KAGVTQTPRYLIKTRGQQVTLSCSPISGHRSVSWYQQTPGQGLQFLFEYFSETQRNKGNFPGRFSGRQFSNSRSEMNVSTLELGDSALYLCASSSDGLRAQYFGPGTRLTVT.

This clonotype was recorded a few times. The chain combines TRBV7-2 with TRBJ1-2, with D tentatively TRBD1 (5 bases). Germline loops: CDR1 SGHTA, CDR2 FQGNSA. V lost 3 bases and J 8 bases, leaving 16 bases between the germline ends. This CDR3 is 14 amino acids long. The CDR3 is CASSFTDSPIGYTF. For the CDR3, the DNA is TGTGCCAGCAGCTTTACAGACAGCCCTATCGGCTACACCTTC.

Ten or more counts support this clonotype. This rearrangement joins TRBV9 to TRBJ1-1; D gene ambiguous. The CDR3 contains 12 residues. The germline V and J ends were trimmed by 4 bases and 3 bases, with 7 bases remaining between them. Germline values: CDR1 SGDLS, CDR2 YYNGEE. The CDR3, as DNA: TGTGCCAGCAGCCCTCCGGACACTGAAGCTTTCTTT. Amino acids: CASSPPDTEAFF.

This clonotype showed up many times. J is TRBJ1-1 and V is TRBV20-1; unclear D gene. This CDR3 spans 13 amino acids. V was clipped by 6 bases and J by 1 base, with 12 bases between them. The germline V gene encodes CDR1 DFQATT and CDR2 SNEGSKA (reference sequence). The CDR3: CSALPDTNTEAFF. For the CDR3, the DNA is TGCAGTGCCCTCCCTGACACGAACACTGAAGCTTTCTTT.

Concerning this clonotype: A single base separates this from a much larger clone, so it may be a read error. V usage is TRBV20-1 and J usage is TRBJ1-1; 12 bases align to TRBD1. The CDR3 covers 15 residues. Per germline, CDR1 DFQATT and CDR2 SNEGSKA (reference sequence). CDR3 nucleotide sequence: TGCAGTGCTAGTCGGGACAGGGGGCGATACACTGAAGATTTCTTT. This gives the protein CSASRDRGRYTEDFF.

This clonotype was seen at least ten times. The CDR3 protein is CASSQDVGTDTQYF. Here the CDR3 DNA reads TGTGCCAGCAGCCAAGATGTAGGCACAGATACGCAGTATTTT. This rearrangement joins TRBV3-1 to TRBJ2-3; D uncertain. This CDR3 spans 14 amino acids. From germline, CDR1 is LGHDT and CDR2 YNNKEL (reference sequence). V was trimmed by 0 bases and J by 1 base, leaving 5 bases between them.

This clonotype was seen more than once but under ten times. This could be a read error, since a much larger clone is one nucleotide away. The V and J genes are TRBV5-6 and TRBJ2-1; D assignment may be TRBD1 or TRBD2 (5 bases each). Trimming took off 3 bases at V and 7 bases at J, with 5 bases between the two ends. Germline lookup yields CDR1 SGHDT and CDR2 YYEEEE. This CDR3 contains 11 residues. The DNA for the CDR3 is TGTGCCAGCAGCTGGGGGAATGAGCAGTTCTTC. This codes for CASSWGNEQFF.

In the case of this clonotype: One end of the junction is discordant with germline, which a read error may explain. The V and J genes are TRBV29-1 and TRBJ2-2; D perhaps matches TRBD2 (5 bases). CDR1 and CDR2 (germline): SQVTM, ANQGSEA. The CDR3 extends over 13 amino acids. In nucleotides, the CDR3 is TGCAGCGTTGAGGGTGTGAACACCGGGGAACTGTTTTTT. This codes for CSVEGVNTGELFF.

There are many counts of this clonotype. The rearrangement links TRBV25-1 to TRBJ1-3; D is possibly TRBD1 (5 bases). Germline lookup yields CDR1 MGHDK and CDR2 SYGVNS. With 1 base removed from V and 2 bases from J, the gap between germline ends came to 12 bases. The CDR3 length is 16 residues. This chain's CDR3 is CASSESGNSAGNTIYF. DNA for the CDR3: TGTGCCAGCAGTGAATCAGGGAATTCAGCTGGAAACACCATATATTTT.

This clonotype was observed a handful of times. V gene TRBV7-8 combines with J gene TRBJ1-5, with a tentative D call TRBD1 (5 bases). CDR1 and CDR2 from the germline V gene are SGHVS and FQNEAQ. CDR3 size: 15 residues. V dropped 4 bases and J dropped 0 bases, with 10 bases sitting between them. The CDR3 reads CASSSSDSSNQPQHF. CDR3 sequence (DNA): TGTGCCAGCAGCTCCTCTGACAGTAGCAATCAGCCCCAGCATTTT.

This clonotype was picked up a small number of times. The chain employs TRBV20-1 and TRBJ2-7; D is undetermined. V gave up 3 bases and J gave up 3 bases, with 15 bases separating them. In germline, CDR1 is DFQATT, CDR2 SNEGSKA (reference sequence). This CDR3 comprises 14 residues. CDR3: CSASEADTHYEQYF. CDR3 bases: TGCAGTGCTAGCGAGGCAGACACCCACTACGAGCAGTACTTC.

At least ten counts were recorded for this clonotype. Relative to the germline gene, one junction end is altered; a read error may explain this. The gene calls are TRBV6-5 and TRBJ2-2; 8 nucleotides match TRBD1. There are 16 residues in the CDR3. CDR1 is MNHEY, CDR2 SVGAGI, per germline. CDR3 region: CASTYRTGPDTGELFF. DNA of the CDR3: TGTGCCAGCACTTACAGGACAGGGCCGGACACCGGGGAGCTGTTTTTT.

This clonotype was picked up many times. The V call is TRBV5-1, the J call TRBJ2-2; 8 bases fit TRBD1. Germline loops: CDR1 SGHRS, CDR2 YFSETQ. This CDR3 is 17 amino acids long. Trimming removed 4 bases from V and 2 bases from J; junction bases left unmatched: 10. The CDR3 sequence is CASSPRETGDNTGELFF. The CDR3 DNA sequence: TGCGCCAGCAGCCCGAGAGAGACAGGGGACAACACCGGGGAGCTGTTTTTT.

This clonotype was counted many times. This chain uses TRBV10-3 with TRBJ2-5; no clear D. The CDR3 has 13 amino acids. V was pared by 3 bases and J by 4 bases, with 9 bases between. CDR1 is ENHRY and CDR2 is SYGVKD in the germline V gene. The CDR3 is CAISDGYLETQYF. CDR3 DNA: TGTGCCATCAGTGACGGCTACCTAGAGACCCAGTACTTC.

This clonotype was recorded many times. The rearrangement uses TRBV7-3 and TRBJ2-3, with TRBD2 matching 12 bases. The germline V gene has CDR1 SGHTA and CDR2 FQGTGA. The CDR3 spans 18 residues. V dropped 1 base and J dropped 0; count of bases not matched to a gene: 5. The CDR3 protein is CASSLKEGLAGSTDTQYF. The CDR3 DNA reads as TGTGCCAGCAGCTTAAAGGAAGGACTAGCGGGGAGCACAGATACGCAGTATTTT.

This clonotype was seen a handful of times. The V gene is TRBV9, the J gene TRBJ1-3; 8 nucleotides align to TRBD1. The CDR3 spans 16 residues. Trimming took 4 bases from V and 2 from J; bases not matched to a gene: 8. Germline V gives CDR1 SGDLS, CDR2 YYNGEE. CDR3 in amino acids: CASSPDRTGTGNTIYF. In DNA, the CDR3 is TGTGCCAGCAGCCCAGACCGGACAGGGACTGGAAACACCATATATTTT.

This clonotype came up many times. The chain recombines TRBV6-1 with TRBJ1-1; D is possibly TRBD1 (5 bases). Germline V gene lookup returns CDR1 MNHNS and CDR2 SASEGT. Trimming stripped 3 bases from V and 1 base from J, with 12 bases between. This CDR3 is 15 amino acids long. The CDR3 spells CASSEQGAWNTEAFF. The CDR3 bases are TGTGCCAGCAGTGAGCAAGGGGCGTGGAACACTGAAGCTTTCTTT.